This T cell receptor beta chain was recovered during a study of cytomegalovirus exposure and HLA in healthy donors. A multiplex PCR was run with 60 Vbeta primers and 13 Jbeta primers. Data came from immunoSEQ multiplex PCR; TCRdb stores just in-frame clones and leaves some out. The repertoire holds around 140,000 clones, 77% seen once, with 1.1% to 1.5% in the top ten. The CDR3 has 14 amino acids. CDR1 is SGHVS and CDR2 is FNYEAQ in the germline V gene. After removal of 1 base from V and 6 bases from J, the junction contained 1 base not matched to a gene. The source material was PBMCs. This chain joins TRBV7-6 and TRBJ1-5, with TRBD1 matching over 9 bases. This receptor was obtained from a woman between 35 and 50 years old in good health and CMV-seronegative. The CDR3 protein is CASSLEDRGQPQHF. CDR3 coding DNA: TGTGCCAGCAGCTTAGAGGACAGGGGTCAGCCCCAGCATTTT.